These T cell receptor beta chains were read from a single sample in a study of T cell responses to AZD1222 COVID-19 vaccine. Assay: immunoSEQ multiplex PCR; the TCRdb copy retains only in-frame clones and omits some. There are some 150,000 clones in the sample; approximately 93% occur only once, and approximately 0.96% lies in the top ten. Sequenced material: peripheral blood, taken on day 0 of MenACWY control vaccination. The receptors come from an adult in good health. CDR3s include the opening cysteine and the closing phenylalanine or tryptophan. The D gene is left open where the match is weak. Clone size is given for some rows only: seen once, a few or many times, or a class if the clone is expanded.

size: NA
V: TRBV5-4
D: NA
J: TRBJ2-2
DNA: TGTGCCAGCAGCTTGGACGGATCCTACACCGGGGAGCTGTTTTTT
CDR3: CASSLDGSYTGELFF

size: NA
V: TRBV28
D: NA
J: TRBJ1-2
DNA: TGTGCCAGCAGTTTGGGTCCTCGAGGGGGCTACACCTTC
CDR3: CASSLGPRGGYTF

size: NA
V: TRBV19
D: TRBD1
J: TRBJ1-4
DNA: TGTGCCAGTAGTGGATTGACAGGGGGCAAGGAAAAACTGTTTTTT
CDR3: CASSGLTGGKEKLFF

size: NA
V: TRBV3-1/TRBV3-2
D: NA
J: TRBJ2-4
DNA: TGTGCCAGCAAATTCTCTTCGGGGGCCAAAAACATTCAGTACTTC
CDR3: CASKFSSGAKNIQYF

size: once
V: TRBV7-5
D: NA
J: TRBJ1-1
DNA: TGTGTCAGAAGCTTAGAGTGTTGCCAGGGGGCTCTCTTAAACACTGAAGCTTTCTTT
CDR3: CVRSLECCQGALLNTEAFF

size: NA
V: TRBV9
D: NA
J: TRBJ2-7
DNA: TGTGCCAGCTCCACGGACCCAGGAACCTACGAGCAGTACTTC
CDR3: CASSTDPGTYEQYF

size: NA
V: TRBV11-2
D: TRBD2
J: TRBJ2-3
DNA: TGTGCCAGCAGCTTGACTAGCGGTTCTAGGGGCACAGATACGCAGTATTTT
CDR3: CASSLTSGSRGTDTQYF

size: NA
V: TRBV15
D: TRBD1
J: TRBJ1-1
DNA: TGTGCCACCCGACAGGGGTTGTACACTGAAGCTTTCTTT
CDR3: CATRQGLYTEAFF

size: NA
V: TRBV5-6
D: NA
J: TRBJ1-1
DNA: TGTGCCAGCAGCTTCAGGGGAAGAATAAGGAACACTGAAGCTTTCTTT
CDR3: CASSFRGRIRNTEAFF

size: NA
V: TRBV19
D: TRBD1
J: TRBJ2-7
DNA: TGTGCCAGTAGTATAGGACAGGGCTCCTACGAGCAGTACTTC
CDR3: CASSIGQGSYEQYF

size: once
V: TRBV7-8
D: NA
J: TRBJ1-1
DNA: TGTGCCAGCAGCATCACCCCCGCGGGGGAGGGGAGGACTGAAGCTTTCTTT
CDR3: CASSITPAGEGRTEAFF

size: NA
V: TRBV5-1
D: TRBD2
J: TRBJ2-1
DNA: TGCGCCAGCAGCTTGGCTTCGAGGACTAGCGGGAGGGGTGTCTACAATGAGCAGTTCTTC
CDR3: CASSLASRTSGRGVYNEQFF

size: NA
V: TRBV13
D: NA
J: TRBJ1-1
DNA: TGTGCCAGCACCCCACGAGGGGTATGGAACACTGAAGCTTTCTTT
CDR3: CASTPRGVWNTEAFF

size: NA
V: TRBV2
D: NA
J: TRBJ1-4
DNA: TGTGCCAGCAGTCCACCCTCCAGTGAAAAACTGTTTTTT
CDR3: CASSPPSSEKLFF

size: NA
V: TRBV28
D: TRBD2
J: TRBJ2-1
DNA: TGTGCCAGCAGTTTGTGGACTAGCGGAGACTACAATGAGCAGTTCTTC
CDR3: CASSLWTSGDYNEQFF

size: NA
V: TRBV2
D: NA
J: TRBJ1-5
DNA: TGTGCCAGCAGTGAAGTAAGGACACCTAATCAGCCCCAGCATTTT
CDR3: CASSEVRTPNQPQHF

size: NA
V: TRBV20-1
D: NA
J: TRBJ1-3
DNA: TGCAGTGCTAGTGGTGGTCCTGGAAACACCATATATTTT
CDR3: CSASGGPGNTIYF

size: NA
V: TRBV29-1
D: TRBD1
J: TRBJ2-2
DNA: TGCAGCGTTCGGGGACAGTTCGGCGGGGAGCTGTTTTTT
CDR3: CSVRGQFGGELFF

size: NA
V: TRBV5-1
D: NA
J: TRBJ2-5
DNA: TGCGCCAGCAGCTTGGTCGGCCAAGAGACCCAGTACTTC
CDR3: CASSLVGQETQYF

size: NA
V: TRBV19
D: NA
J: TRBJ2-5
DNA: TGTGCCAGTAGTATAGGGTGGCGGGAGACCCAGTACTTC
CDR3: CASSIGWRETQYF

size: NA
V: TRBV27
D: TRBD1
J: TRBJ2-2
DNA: TGTGCCAGCAGTCCGGGACAGGGGATAACCGGGGAGCTGTTTTTT
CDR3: CASSPGQGITGELFF

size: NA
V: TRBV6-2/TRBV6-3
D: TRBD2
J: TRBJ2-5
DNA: TGTGCCAGCAGTTACGGACTAGCGGGGGCCGTGTACCAAGAGACCCAGTACTTC
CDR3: CASSYGLAGAVYQETQYF

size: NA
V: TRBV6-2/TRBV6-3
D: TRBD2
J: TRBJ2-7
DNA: TGTGCCAGCAGTAAAAGGACTAGCGGGTATAGCTCCTACGAGCAGTACTTC
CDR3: CASSKRTSGYSSYEQYF

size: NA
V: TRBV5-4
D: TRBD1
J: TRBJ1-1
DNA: TGTGCCAGCAGCGGGCAGGGGGAGGACACTGAAGCTTTCTTT
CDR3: CASSGQGEDTEAFF

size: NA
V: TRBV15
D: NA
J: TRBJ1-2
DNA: TGTGCCACCAGCAGAGATCGGCAGGGCTACTATGGCTACACCTTC
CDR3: CATSRDRQGYYGYTF

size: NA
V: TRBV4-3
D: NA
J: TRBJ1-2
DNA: TGCGCCAGCAGCCAAGGCGGGGTAGAAGGCTACACCTTC
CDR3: CASSQGGVEGYTF

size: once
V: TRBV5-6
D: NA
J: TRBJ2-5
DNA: TGTGCCAGCAGCCCCACGGGCAGTGCGGAGACCCAGTACTTC
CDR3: CASSPTGSAETQYF

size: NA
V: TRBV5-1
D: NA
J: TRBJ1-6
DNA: TGCGCCAGCAGCTTGGCAGGGGACTCACCCCTCCACTTT
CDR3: CASSLAGDSPLHF

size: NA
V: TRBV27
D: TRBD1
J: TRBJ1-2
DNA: TGTGCCAGCAGTTTCGACAGGGAGAACTATGGCTACACCTTC
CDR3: CASSFDRENYGYTF

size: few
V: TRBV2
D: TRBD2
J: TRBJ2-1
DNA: TGTGCCAGCCCCCTGGCGGGGGGCTACAATGAGCAGTTCTTC
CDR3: CASPLAGGYNEQFF

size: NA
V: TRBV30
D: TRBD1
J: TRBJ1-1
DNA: TGTGCCTGGAGCCTATCACAGGGGTTCTACTATGAAGCTTTCTTT
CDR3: CAWSLSQGFYYEAFF

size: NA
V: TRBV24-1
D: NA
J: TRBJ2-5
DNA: TGTGCCACCAGTGATCCCCGCCCAGGCGAAGAGACCCAGTACTTC
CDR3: CATSDPRPGEETQYF

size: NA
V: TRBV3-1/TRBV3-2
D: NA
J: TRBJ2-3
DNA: TGTGCCAGCAGCCAAGATATCAGCACAGATACGCAGTATTTT
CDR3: CASSQDISTDTQYF

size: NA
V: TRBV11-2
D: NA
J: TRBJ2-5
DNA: TGTGCCAGCAGCTTAGAAGGGAGCCCCCTAGGGGAGACCCAGTACTTC
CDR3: CASSLEGSPLGETQYF

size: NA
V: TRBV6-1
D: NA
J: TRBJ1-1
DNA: TGTGCCAGCAGTGAAGCAGGGTGGGGCGTCGGCAGGAGCGCTGAAGCTTTCTTT
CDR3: CASSEAGWGVGRSAEAFF